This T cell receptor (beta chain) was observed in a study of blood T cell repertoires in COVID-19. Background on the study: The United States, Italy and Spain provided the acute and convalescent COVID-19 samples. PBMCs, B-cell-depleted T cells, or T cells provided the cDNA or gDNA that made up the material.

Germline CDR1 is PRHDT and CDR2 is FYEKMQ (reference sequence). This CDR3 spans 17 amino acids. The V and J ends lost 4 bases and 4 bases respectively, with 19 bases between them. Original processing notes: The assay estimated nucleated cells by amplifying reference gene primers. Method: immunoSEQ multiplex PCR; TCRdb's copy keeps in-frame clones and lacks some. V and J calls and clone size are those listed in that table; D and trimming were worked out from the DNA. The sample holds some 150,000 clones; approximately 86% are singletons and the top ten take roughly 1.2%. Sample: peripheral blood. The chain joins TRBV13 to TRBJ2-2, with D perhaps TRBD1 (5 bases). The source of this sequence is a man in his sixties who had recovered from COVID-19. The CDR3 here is CASSSRTTDTFTGELFF. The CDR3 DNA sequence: TGTGCCAGCAGCTCACGCACCACGGACACTTTCACCGGGGAGCTGTTTTTT.